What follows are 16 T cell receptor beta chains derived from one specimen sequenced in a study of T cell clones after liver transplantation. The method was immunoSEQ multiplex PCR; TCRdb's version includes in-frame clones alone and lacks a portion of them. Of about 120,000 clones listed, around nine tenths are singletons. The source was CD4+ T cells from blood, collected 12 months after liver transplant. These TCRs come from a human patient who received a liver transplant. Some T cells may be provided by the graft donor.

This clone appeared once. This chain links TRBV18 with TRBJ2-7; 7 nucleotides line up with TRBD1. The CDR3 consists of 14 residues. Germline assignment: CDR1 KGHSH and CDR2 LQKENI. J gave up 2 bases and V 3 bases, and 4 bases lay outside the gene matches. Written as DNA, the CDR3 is TGTGCCAGCTCACCCTCCGGGACAGCCTACGAGCAGTACTTC. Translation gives CASSPSGTAYEQYF.

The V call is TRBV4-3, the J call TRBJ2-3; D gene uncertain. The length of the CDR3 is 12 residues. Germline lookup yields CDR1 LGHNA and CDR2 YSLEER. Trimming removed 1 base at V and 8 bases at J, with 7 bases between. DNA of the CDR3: TGCGCCAGCAGCCAAGCAGGTGGTACGCAGTATTTT. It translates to CASSQAGGTQYF.

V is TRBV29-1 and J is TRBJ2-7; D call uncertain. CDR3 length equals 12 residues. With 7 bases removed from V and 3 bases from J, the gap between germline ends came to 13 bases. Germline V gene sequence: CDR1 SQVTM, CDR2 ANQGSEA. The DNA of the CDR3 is TGCAGCGCCCGACTCTCGCGCTACGAGCAGTACTTC. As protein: CSARLSRYEQYF.

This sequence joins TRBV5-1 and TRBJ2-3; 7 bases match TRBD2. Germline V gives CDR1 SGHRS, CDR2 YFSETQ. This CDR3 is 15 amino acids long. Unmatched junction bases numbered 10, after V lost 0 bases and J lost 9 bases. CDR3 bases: TGCGCCAGCAGCTTGGGGCGGGAGCGAAGCAGGACGCAGTATTTT. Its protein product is CASSLGRERSRTQYF.

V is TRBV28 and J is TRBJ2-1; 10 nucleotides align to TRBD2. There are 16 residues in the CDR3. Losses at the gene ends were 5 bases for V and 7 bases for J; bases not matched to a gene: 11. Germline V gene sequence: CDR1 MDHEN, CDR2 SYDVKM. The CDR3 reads CASSPLAGDSSNEQFF. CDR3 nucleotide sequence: TGTGCCAGCAGTCCTCTAGCGGGAGACTCTTCTAATGAGCAGTTCTTC.

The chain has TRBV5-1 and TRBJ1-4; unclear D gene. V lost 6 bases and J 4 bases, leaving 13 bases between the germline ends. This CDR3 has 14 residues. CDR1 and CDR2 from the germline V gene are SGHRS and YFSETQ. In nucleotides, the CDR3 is TGCGCCAGCACATGGGGTTACGGTAATGAAAAACTGTTTTTT. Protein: CASTWGYGNEKLFF.

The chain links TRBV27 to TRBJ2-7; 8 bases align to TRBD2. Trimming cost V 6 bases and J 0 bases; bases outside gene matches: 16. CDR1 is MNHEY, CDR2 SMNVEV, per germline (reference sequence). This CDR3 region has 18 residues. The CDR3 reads CASRYVGVSGDRSYEQYF. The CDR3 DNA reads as TGTGCCAGCAGGTATGTGGGGGTTAGCGGGGACCGCTCCTACGAGCAGTACTTC.

CDR3 sequence (DNA): TGTGCCAGCAGCCTGGCGGGCATTAACTATGGCTACACCTTC. It encodes CASSLAGINYGYTF. The rearrangement links TRBV14 to TRBJ1-2; unclear D gene. V lost 4 bases and J lost 1, with 10 bases in between. In germline, CDR1 is SGHDN, CDR2 FVKESK. CDR3 length equals 14 residues.

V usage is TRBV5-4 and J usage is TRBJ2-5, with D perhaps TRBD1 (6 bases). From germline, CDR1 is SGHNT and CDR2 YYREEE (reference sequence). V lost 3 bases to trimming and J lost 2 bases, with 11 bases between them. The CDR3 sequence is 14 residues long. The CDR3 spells CASSSSRGQETQYF. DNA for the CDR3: TGTGCCAGCAGCTCCTCCAGGGGTCAAGAGACCCAGTACTTC.

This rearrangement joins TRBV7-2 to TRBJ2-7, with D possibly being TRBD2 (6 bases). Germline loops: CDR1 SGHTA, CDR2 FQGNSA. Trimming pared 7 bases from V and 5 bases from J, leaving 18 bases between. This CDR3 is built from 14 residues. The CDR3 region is CASTPSADMDEQYF. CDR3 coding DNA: TGTGCCAGCACCCCTAGCGCTGACATGGACGAGCAGTACTTC.

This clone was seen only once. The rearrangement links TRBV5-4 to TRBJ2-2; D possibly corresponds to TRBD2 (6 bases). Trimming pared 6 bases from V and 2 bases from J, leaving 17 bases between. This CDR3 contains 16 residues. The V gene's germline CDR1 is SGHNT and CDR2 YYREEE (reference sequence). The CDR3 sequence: CASTSVAGTNTGELFF. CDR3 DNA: TGTGCCAGCACCTCTGTGGCGGGAACCAACACCGGGGAGCTGTTTTTT.

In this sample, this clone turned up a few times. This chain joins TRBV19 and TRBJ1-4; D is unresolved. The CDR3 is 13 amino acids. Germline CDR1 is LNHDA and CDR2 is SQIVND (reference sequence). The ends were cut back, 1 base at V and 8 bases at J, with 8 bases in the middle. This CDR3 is CASSIGVREKLFF. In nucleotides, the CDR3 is TGTGCCAGTAGTATAGGGGTCAGGGAAAAACTGTTTTTT.

CDR3 nucleotides: TGCGCCAGCAGCTCGTACGGGACAGGGGAGAACGAGCAGTACTTC. Residues: CASSSYGTGENEQYF. The chain has TRBV5-1 and TRBJ2-7; 10 bases are a match to TRBD1. V trimming: 3 bases; J trimming: 5 bases; junction bases outside the gene matches: 8. Germline V gene data show CDR1 as SGHRS and CDR2 as YFSETQ. This CDR3 region has 15 residues.

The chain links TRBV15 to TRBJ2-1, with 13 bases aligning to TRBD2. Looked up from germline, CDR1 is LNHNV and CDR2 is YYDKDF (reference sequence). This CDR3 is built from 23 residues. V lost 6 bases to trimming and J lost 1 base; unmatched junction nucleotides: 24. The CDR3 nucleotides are TGTGCCACCAGTGCCGCAACTAGCGGGAGGGCCCGGTCCTTTTTTCTGTCCTACAATGAGCAGTTCTTC. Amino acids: CATSAATSGRARSFFLSYNEQFF. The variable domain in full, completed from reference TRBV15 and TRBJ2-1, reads DAMVIQNPRYQVTQFGKPVTLSCSQTLNHNVMYWYQQKSSQAPKLLFHYYDKDFNNEADTPDNFQSRRPNTSFCFLDIRSPGLGDTAMYLCATSAATSGRARSFFLSYNEQFFGPGTRLTVL.

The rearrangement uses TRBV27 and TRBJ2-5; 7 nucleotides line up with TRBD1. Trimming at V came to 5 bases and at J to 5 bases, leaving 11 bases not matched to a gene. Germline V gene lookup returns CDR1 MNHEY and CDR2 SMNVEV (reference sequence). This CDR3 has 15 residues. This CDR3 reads CASSPGTARVETQYF. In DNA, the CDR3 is TGTGCCAGCAGTCCCGGGACAGCAAGGGTGGAGACCCAGTACTTC.

As DNA, the CDR3 is TGTGCCAGCAGACGGGACTTACCCTACGAGCAGTACTTC. It specifies CASRRDLPYEQYF. The rearrangement links TRBV2 to TRBJ2-7, with D possibly matching TRBD2 (6 bases). Germline lookup yields CDR1 SNHLY and CDR2 FYNNEI. The CDR3 extends over 13 amino acids. V was cut by 6 bases and J by 2 bases, with 11 bases left in between.